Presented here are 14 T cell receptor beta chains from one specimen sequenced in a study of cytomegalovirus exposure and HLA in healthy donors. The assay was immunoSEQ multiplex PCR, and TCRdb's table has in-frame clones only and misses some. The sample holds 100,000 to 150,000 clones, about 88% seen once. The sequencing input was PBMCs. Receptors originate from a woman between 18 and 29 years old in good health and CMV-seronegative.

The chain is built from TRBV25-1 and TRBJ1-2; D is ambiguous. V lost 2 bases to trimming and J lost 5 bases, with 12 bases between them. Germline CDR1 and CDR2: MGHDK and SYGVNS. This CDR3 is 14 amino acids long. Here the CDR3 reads CASSESPGWYGYTF. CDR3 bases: TGTGCCAGCAGTGAAAGCCCAGGCTGGTATGGCTACACCTTC.

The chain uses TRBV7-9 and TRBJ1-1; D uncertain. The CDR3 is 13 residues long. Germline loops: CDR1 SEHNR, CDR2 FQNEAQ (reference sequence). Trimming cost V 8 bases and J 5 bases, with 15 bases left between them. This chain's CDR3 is CASLGGGSTEAFF. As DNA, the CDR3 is TGTGCCAGCCTAGGAGGAGGCTCGACTGAAGCTTTCTTT.

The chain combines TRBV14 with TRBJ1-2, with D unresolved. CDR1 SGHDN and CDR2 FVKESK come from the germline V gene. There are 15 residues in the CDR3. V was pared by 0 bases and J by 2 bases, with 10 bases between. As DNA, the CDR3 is TGTGCCAGCAGCCAAGAGATACACAAGAACTATGGCTACACCTTC. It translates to CASSQEIHKNYGYTF.

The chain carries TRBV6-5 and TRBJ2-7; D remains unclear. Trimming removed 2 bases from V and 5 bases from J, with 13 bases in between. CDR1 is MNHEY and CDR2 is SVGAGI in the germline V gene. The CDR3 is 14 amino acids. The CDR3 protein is CASSYRRSSDEQYF. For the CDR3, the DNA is TGTGCCAGCAGTTACCGTAGGAGCTCGGACGAGCAGTACTTC.

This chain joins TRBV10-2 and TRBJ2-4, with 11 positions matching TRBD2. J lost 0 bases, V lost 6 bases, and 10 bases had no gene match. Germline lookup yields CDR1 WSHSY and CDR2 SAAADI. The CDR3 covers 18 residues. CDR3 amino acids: CASSVGLAGGLAKNIQYF. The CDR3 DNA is TGCGCCAGCAGCGTGGGCTTAGCGGGAGGGTTAGCCAAAAACATTCAGTACTTC.

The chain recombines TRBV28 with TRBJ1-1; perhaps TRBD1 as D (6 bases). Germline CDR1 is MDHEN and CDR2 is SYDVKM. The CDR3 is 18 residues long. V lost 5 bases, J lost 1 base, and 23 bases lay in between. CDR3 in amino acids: CASSPASRNREKNTEAFF. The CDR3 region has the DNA TGTGCCAGCAGTCCCGCAAGTAGGAACAGGGAGAAGAACACTGAAGCTTTCTTT.

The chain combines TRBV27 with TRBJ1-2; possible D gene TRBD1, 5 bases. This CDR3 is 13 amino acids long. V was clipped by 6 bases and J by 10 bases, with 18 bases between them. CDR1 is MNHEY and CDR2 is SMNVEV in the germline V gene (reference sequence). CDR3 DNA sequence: TGTGCCAGCAGGCCGAGTGGGAGGGGCGCCTACACCTTC. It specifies CASRPSGRGAYTF.

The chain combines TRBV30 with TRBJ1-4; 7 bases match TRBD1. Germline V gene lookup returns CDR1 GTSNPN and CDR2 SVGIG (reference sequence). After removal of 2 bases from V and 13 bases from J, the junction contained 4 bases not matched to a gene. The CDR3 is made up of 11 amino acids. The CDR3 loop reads CAWSFDRVLFF. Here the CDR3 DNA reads TGTGCCTGGAGTTTTGACAGGGTACTGTTTTTT.

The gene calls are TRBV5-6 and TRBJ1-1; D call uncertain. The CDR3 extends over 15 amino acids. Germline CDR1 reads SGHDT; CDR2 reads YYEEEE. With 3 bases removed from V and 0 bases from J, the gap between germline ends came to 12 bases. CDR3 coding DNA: TGTGCCAGCAGCTCTAGGCGCAGTATGAACACTGAAGCTTTCTTT. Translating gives CASSSRRSMNTEAFF.

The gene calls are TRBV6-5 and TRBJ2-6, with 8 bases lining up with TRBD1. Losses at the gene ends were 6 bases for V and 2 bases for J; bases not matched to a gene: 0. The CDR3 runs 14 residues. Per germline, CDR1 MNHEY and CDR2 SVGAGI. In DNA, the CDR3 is TGTGCCAGCAGGACAGGGGCTGGGGCCAACGTCCTGACTTTC. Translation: CASRTGAGANVLTF.

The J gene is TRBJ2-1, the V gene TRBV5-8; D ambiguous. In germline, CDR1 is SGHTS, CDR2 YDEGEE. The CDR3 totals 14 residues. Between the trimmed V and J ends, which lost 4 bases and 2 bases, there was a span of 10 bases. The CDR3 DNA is TGTGCCAGCAGCCCAGGTACCCCCTACAATGAGCAGTTCTTC. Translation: CASSPGTPYNEQFF.

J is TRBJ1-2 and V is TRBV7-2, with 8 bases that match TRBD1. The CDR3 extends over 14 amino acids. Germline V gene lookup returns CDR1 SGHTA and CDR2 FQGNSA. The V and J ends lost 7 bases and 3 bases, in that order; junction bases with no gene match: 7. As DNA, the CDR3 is TGTGCCAGCACCTGGACAGGGATGGACTATGGCTACACCTTC. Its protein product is CASTWTGMDYGYTF.

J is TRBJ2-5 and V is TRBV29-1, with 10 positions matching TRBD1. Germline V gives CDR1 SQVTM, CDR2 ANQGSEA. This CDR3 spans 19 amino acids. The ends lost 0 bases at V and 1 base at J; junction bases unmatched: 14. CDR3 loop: CSVEELGTGVGGVQETQYF. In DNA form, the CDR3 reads TGCAGCGTTGAAGAGCTTGGGACAGGGGTTGGAGGGGTCCAAGAGACCCAGTACTTC.

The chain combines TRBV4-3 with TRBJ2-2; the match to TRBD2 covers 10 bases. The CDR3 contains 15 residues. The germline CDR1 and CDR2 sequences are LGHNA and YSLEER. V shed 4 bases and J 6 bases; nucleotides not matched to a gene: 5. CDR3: CASSPGLASAGELFF. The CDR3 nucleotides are TGCGCCAGCAGCCCGGGACTAGCGTCTGCCGGGGAGCTGTTTTTT.